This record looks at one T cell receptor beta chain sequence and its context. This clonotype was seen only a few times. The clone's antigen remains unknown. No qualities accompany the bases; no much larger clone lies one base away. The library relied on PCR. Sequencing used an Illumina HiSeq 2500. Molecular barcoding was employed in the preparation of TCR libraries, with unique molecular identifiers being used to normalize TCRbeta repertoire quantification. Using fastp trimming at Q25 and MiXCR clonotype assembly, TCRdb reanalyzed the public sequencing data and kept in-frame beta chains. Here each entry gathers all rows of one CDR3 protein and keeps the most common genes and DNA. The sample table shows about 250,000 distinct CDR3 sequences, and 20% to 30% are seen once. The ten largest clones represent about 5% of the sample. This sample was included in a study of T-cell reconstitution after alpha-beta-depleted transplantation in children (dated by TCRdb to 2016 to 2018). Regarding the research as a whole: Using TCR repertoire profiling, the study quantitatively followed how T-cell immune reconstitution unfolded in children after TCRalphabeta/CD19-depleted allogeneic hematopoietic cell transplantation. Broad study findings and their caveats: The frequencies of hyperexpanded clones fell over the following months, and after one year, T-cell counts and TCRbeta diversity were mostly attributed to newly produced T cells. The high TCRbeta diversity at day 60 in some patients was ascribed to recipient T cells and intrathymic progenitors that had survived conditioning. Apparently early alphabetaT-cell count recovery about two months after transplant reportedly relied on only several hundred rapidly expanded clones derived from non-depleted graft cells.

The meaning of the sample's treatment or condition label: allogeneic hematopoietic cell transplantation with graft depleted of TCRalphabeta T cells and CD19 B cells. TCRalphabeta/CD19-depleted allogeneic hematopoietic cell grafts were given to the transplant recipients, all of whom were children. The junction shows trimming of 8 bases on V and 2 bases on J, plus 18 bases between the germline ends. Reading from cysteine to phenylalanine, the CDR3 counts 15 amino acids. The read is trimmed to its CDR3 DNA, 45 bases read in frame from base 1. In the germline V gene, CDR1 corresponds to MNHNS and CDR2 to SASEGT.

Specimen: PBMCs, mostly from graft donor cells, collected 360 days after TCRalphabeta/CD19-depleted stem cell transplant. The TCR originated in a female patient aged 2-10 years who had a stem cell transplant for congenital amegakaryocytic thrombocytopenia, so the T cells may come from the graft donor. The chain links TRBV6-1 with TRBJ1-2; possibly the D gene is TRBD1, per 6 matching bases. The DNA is TGTGCCAGCGAGCTTTTGGAGGGGGAGAACTATGGCTACACCTTC. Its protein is CASELLEGENYGYTF.